Each of the 19 T cell receptor beta chains below was sequenced from the same sample in a study of blood T cell repertoires in COVID-19. The repertoire was sequenced with immunoSEQ multiplex PCR; TCRdb's copy has only in-frame clones and lacks some. Among 350,000 to 450,000 clones listed, approximately 87% were seen once. The sample comprised peripheral blood. The receptor source for this set is a woman aged 55-70 years with COVID-19, enrolled during active disease.

V gene TRBV5-5 combines with J gene TRBJ1-2; D call uncertain. Per the germline V gene, CDR1 is SGHKS and CDR2 is YYEKEE (reference sequence). V was trimmed by 0 bases and J by 3 bases, leaving 6 bases between them. This CDR3 has 13 residues. The DNA for the CDR3 is TGTGCCAGCAGCTTGGTGTCAGACTATGGCTACACCTTC. Protein sequence: CASSLVSDYGYTF.

This clone was picked up one time. CDR3 amino acids: CASSADSGGSYNEQFF. The CDR3 DNA reads TGTGCCAGCAGCGCAGACTCGGGGGGGTCCTACAATGAGCAGTTCTTC. The chain links TRBV9 to TRBJ2-1; TRBD2 agrees at 8 bases. Trimming cost V 3 bases and J 1 base; bases outside gene matches: 6. The CDR3 runs to 16 residues. The germline CDR1 and CDR2 sequences are SGDLS and YYNGEE.

This clone has a handful of counts. V and J are TRBV24-1 and TRBJ1-2; D uncertain. The CDR3 consists of 14 residues. Germline CDR1 is KGHDR and CDR2 is SFDVKD. V was cut by 5 bases and J by 4 bases, with 13 bases left in between. CDR3 residues: CATSGGPLGYGYTF. For the CDR3, the DNA is TGTGCCACCAGTGGAGGGCCTCTGGGCTATGGCTACACCTTC.

The chain carries TRBV12-3 or TRBV12-4 and TRBJ2-1, with D possibly matching TRBD2 (5 bases). The CDR3 spans 11 residues. The V end lost 4 bases, the J end lost 9 bases, and 7 bases lay between the germline ends. CDR3 in amino acids: CASSSEGEQFF. In DNA form, the CDR3 reads TGTGCCAGCAGTTCCGAGGGTGAGCAGTTCTTC.

The J gene is TRBJ2-1, the V gene TRBV11-3; D gene unclear. Trimming removed 5 bases at V and 7 bases at J, with 12 bases between. This CDR3 spans 13 amino acids. CDR1 is SGHNT and CDR2 is YENEEA in the germline V gene. The CDR3 is CASSGYSTNEQFF. The DNA of the CDR3 is TGTGCCAGCAGCGGATACAGTACAAATGAGCAGTTCTTC.

The V call is TRBV27, the J call TRBJ2-7; TRBD1 agrees at 7 bases. Germline CDR1 and CDR2: MNHEY and SMNVEV (reference sequence). V dropped 6 bases and J dropped 2; count of bases not matched to a gene: 10. The CDR3 is 15 amino acids. The CDR3 bases are TGTGCCAGCAGCCAACAGGGGACAACACCCTACGAGCAGTACTTC. Translating it yields CASSQQGTTPYEQYF.

This rearrangement joins TRBV7-9 to TRBJ2-7; D perhaps matches TRBD1 (6 bases). This CDR3 spans 15 amino acids. V was shortened by 5 bases and J by 4 bases, with 18 bases between the two germline ends. The germline V gene encodes CDR1 SEHNR and CDR2 FQNEAQ (reference sequence). Here the CDR3 DNA reads TGTGCCAGCAGCGGAATTCAGGGGTTCTCGTACGAGCAGTACTTC. Protein: CASSGIQGFSYEQYF.

The chain has TRBV4-1 and TRBJ2-1, with 9 positions matching TRBD1. Germline values: CDR1 MGHRA, CDR2 YSYEKL. V dropped 8 bases and J dropped 8; count of bases not matched to a gene: 16. The CDR3 runs 16 residues. The CDR3 bases are TGCGCCAGCGGTCCGGGACAGGGTCCTATGGGGGATGAGCAGTTCTTC. It is translated as CASGPGQGPMGDEQFF.

V and J are TRBV2 and TRBJ2-7; D possibly corresponds to TRBD2 (5 bases). CDR1 and CDR2 (germline): SNHLY, FYNNEI. Trimming stripped 8 bases from V and 5 bases from J, with 13 bases between. The CDR3 length is 12 residues. In DNA, the CDR3 is TGTGCCAGCGGTCGGGGTATCCACGAGCAGTACTTC. Translation: CASGRGIHEQYF.

This chain uses TRBV9 with TRBJ2-1, with 9 bases identical to TRBD2. The CDR3 runs to 16 residues. The junction had 11 bases not matched to a gene; V was cut back by 3 bases and J by 7 bases. Germline V gene lookup returns CDR1 SGDLS and CDR2 YYNGEE. The CDR3 is CASSAIIAGVGNEQFF. As DNA, the CDR3 is TGTGCCAGCAGCGCCATAATAGCGGGGGTGGGGAATGAGCAGTTCTTC.

This chain uses TRBV18 with TRBJ2-1; D is undetermined. Germline-derived CDR1 and CDR2 are KGHSH and LQKENI. The length of the CDR3 is 13 residues. Between the trimmed V and J ends, which lost 3 bases and 2 bases, there was a span of 5 bases. In DNA, the CDR3 is TGTGCCAGCTCACCCGTCCCCTACAATGAGCAGTTCTTC. Protein sequence: CASSPVPYNEQFF.

V is TRBV7-2 and J is TRBJ1-1, with 9 bases identical to TRBD1. The V and J ends lost 4 bases and 0 bases, in that order; junction bases with no gene match: 6. The CDR3 totals 16 residues. Germline CDR1 is SGHTA and CDR2 is FQGNSA. The CDR3 region is CASSWTGALMNTEAFF. The CDR3 DNA sequence: TGTGCCAGCAGCTGGACAGGGGCCCTTATGAACACTGAAGCTTTCTTT.

Comment on this clone: Germline and junction disagree at one end, which may indicate a read error. This sequence joins TRBV7-7 and TRBJ2-5; D possibly corresponds to TRBD2 (5 bases). Germline V lookup: CDR1 SSHAT, CDR2 FNYEAQ (reference sequence). CDR3 length equals 14 residues. The CDR3 coding sequence is TGTGCTAGCAGCTTAGCCGGGGTAGGAGAGACCCAGTACTTC. Encoded protein: CASSLAGVGETQYF.

The V call is TRBV28, the J call TRBJ1-5, with 11 positions matching TRBD1. The CDR3 is 15 residues long. The V and J ends lost 5 bases and 5 bases, in that order; junction bases with no gene match: 5. CDR1 is MDHEN and CDR2 is SYDVKM in the germline V gene. The CDR3 sequence: CASSPGTGGHQPQHF. As DNA, the CDR3 is TGTGCCAGCAGTCCCGGGACAGGGGGTCATCAGCCCCAGCATTTT.

The rearrangement joins TRBV10-2 to TRBJ2-7; TRBD1 might be the D (6 bases). The germline V gene has CDR1 WSHSY and CDR2 SAAADI. V was trimmed by 3 bases and J by 0 bases, leaving 12 bases between them. There are 15 residues in the CDR3. For the CDR3, the DNA is TGCGCCAGCAGTGATTACGGGACAAACTCCTACGAGCAGTACTTC. Amino acid sequence: CASSDYGTNSYEQYF.

The chain couples TRBV5-8 to TRBJ1-2; TRBD1 is a possible D gene (5 bases). CDR1 is SGHTS and CDR2 is YDEGEE in the germline V gene. The germline V and J ends were trimmed by 0 bases and 6 bases, with 18 bases remaining between them. The CDR3 spans 16 residues. The CDR3 bases are TGTGCCAGCAGCTTGGAACCGGGACTCCGGGGAGATGGCTACACCTTC. Amino acid sequence: CASSLEPGLRGDGYTF.

The J gene is TRBJ1-2, the V gene TRBV5-1; D is unclear. CDR1 is SGHRS and CDR2 is YFSETQ in the germline V gene. This CDR3 has 14 residues. V was trimmed by 1 base and J by 0 bases, leaving 7 bases between them. CDR3 protein: CASSLSSSNYGYTF. DNA for the CDR3: TGCGCCAGCAGCTTGAGCTCTTCTAACTATGGCTACACCTTC.

A single count supports this clone. This chain connects TRBV30 to TRBJ1-2, with D perhaps matching TRBD1 (6 bases). V lost 5 bases and J 5 bases, leaving 15 bases between the germline ends. CDR1 is GTSNPN and CDR2 is SVGIG in the germline V gene (reference sequence). The CDR3 spans 13 residues. CDR3 sequence (DNA): TGTGCCTGGTCGGGACAACTAATATATGGCTACACCTTC. Residues: CAWSGQLIYGYTF.

In its sample, this clone was seen a few times. This sequence joins TRBV14 and TRBJ1-6, with D perhaps TRBD1 (6 bases). The germline V gene has CDR1 SGHDN and CDR2 FVKESK. The CDR3 covers 19 residues. V lost 0 bases and J 0 bases, leaving 15 bases between the germline ends. CDR3 bases: TGTGCCAGCAGCCAAGAAGGACAGACCAAGGGCTCCTATAATTCACCCCTCCACTTT. It is translated as CASSQEGQTKGSYNSPLHF.